These T cell receptor beta chains were read from a single sample in a study of blood T cells in healthy people across ages. From the 5' RACE reads, TCRdb called clonotypes with MiXCR, one entry per CDR3 protein. Here the sample spans 650,000 to 950,000 distinct CDR3 sequences, around 42% being singletons. The sequenced sample consisted of blood. The source of these receptors is a man aged 55 to 69 in good health. CDR3s include the opening cysteine and the closing phenylalanine or tryptophan. A D gene is named only where the DNA matches it firmly. Clone size is stated in some rows and not others, as once, few, many or a class when expanded.

v_gene: TRBV20-1; j_gene: TRBJ2-1; d_gene: -; abundance: few; CDR3nt: TGCAGTGCACCCGGGACGCGGGAGCAGTTCTTC; CDR3aa: CSAPGTREQFF
v_gene: TRBV7-9; j_gene: TRBJ2-1; d_gene: -; abundance: few; CDR3nt: TGTGCCAGCAGCCTGGACAGATACAATTCGGAGCAGTTCTTC; CDR3aa: CASSLDRYNSEQFF
v_gene: TRBV20-1; j_gene: TRBJ2-2; d_gene: TRBD1; abundance: -; CDR3nt: TGCAGTGCTAGAGAGGGACAGGGAGTGAACACCGGGGAGCTGTTTTTT; CDR3aa: CSAREGQGVNTGELFF
v_gene: TRBV7-2; j_gene: TRBJ1-4; d_gene: -; abundance: few; CDR3nt: TGTGCCAGCAGCTTAGCGGGCGGGGAACCAATTGAAAAACTGTTTTTT; CDR3aa: CASSLAGGEPIEKLFF
v_gene: TRBV6-2/TRBV6-3; j_gene: TRBJ2-5; d_gene: TRBD1; abundance: -; CDR3nt: TGTGCCAGCACTGAAATCGACAGGGGGCTAGGAGAGACCCAGTACTTC; CDR3aa: CASTEIDRGLGETQYF
v_gene: TRBV2; j_gene: TRBJ2-4; d_gene: TRBD1; abundance: -; CDR3nt: TGTGCCAGCAGACGGCCTTCGACAGGGGGCCAAAACATTCAGTACTTC; CDR3aa: CASRRPSTGGQNIQYF
v_gene: TRBV12-3/TRBV12-4; j_gene: TRBJ1-5; d_gene: -; abundance: -; CDR3nt: TGTGCCAGCAGTCAGAGGGTAAGCAATCAGCCCCAGCATTTT; CDR3aa: CASSQRVSNQPQHF
v_gene: TRBV4-3; j_gene: TRBJ2-3; d_gene: TRBD2; abundance: -; CDR3nt: TGCGCCAGCAGCCAAAATCTAGCGGGATGGACAGATACGCAGTATTTT; CDR3aa: CASSQNLAGWTDTQYF
v_gene: TRBV4-1; j_gene: TRBJ1-5; d_gene: -; abundance: -; CDR3nt: TGCGCCAGCAGCCACGAGGGGCGGAACAATCAGCCCCAGCATTTT; CDR3aa: CASSHEGRNNQPQHF
v_gene: TRBV30; j_gene: TRBJ2-7; d_gene: TRBD1; abundance: -; CDR3nt: TGTGCCTGGAGCTCTGGCGGGGGACAGGGACTTTGGCGCGAGCAGTACTTC; CDR3aa: CAWSSGGGQGLWREQYF
v_gene: TRBV7-9; j_gene: TRBJ2-1; d_gene: TRBD2; abundance: few; CDR3nt: TGTGCCAGCAGCTTTGGGAGGGTAGACAATGAGCAGTTCTTC; CDR3aa: CASSFGRVDNEQFF
v_gene: TRBV7-9; j_gene: TRBJ2-7; d_gene: -; abundance: -; CDR3nt: TGTGCCAGCAGCCCTCTCCCCGGGGCTCGCTACGAGCAGTACTTC; CDR3aa: CASSPLPGARYEQYF
v_gene: TRBV20-1; j_gene: TRBJ1-2; d_gene: TRBD1; abundance: many; CDR3nt: TGCAGTGCTTTCCTAAGGAGGGGGCATGGCTACACCTTC; CDR3aa: CSAFLRRGHGYTF
v_gene: TRBV15; j_gene: TRBJ2-5; d_gene: -; abundance: -; CDR3nt: TGTGCCACCAGCAGACGCACCTACTCCGGGACTCCACAAGAGACCCAGTACTTC; CDR3aa: CATSRRTYSGTPQETQYF
v_gene: TRBV7-2; j_gene: TRBJ1-4; d_gene: -; abundance: -; CDR3nt: TGTGCCAGCAGCTCCCCAGGCGGGCTTAATGAAAAACTGTTTTTT; CDR3aa: CASSSPGGLNEKLFF
v_gene: TRBV18; j_gene: TRBJ1-6; d_gene: -; abundance: -; CDR3nt: TGTGCCAGCACATCTCAAGGAACGGATTCACCCCTCCACTTT; CDR3aa: CASTSQGTDSPLHF
v_gene: TRBV29-1; j_gene: TRBJ1-2; d_gene: -; abundance: -; CDR3nt: TGCAGCGGTGGATCAACGGCTGGCTACACCTTC; CDR3aa: CSGGSTAGYTF
v_gene: TRBV28; j_gene: TRBJ2-3; d_gene: TRBD2; abundance: -; CDR3nt: TGTGCCAGCAGTTTTTCGGGGGGGCGAGCAGATACGCAGTATTTT; CDR3aa: CASSFSGGRADTQYF
v_gene: TRBV6-2/TRBV6-3; j_gene: TRBJ2-7; d_gene: TRBD1; abundance: -; CDR3nt: TGTGCCAGCAGACGACAGGGGAATCTGTACGAGCAGTACTTC; CDR3aa: CASRRQGNLYEQYF
v_gene: TRBV29-1; j_gene: TRBJ1-2; d_gene: TRBD1; abundance: -; CDR3nt: TGCAGCGTTGAAGGGACAGGGGCTAACTATGGCTACACCTTC; CDR3aa: CSVEGTGANYGYTF
v_gene: TRBV6-6; j_gene: TRBJ1-6; d_gene: -; abundance: -; CDR3nt: TGTGCCAGCAGTTCCGGGAGGATTGATAATTCACCCCTCCACTTT; CDR3aa: CASSSGRIDNSPLHF
v_gene: TRBV12-3/TRBV12-4; j_gene: TRBJ2-6; d_gene: -; abundance: -; CDR3nt: TGTGCCAGCAGTTTAGCCGTAGGGTCTGGGGCCAACGTCCTGACTTTC; CDR3aa: CASSLAVGSGANVLTF
v_gene: TRBV7-3; j_gene: TRBJ2-7; d_gene: -; abundance: few; CDR3nt: TGTGCCAGCAGTTCAAAGAGGGTTAGCTCCTACAATGAGCAGTACTTC; CDR3aa: CASSSKRVSSYNEQYF
v_gene: TRBV7-8; j_gene: TRBJ2-4; d_gene: TRBD2; abundance: -; CDR3nt: TGTGCCAGCAGCCCGTCGGGGGGACCTCTAGCCAAAAACATTCAGTACTTC; CDR3aa: CASSPSGGPLAKNIQYF
v_gene: TRBV11-2; j_gene: TRBJ2-5; d_gene: -; abundance: -; CDR3nt: TGTGCCAGCAGCGAATGGACAGACCAAGAGACCCAGTACTTC; CDR3aa: CASSEWTDQETQYF
v_gene: TRBV4-1; j_gene: TRBJ2-3; d_gene: TRBD2; abundance: -; CDR3nt: TGCGCCAGCAGCCAGCGTATTAGCGGGGGGGGCACAGATACGCAGTATTTT; CDR3aa: CASSQRISGGGTDTQYF
v_gene: TRBV6-6; j_gene: TRBJ2-1; d_gene: -; abundance: -; CDR3nt: TGTGCCAGCAGGTTGACGGAGAACTACAATGAGCAGTTCTTC; CDR3aa: CASRLTENYNEQFF
v_gene: TRBV5-1; j_gene: TRBJ2-3; d_gene: -; abundance: few; CDR3nt: TGCGCCAGCAGGGCTAGGGGTAACACAGATACGCAGTATTTT; CDR3aa: CASRARGNTDTQYF
v_gene: TRBV6-1; j_gene: TRBJ2-7; d_gene: TRBD1; abundance: -; CDR3nt: TGTGCCAGCAGTGAAGCGAAATGGGGGACAGCCCCCTACGAGCAGTACTTC; CDR3aa: CASSEAKWGTAPYEQYF
v_gene: TRBV15; j_gene: TRBJ1-5; d_gene: -; abundance: -; CDR3nt: TGTGCCACCAGCGCCCAGACTGGGGCTAACCAGCCCCAGCATTTT; CDR3aa: CATSAQTGANQPQHF
v_gene: TRBV3-1; j_gene: TRBJ2-3; d_gene: -; abundance: many; CDR3nt: TGTGCCAGCAGCCAAGACCGTGTAGATACGCAGTATTTT; CDR3aa: CASSQDRVDTQYF
v_gene: TRBV20-1; j_gene: TRBJ2-7; d_gene: -; abundance: few; CDR3nt: TGCAGTGCTAGCGCCAGCTCCTACGAGCAGTACTTC; CDR3aa: CSASASSYEQYF
v_gene: TRBV15; j_gene: TRBJ2-5; d_gene: -; abundance: -; CDR3nt: TGTGCCACCAGTCGACCAGGGGCCGAAGAGACCCAGTACTTC; CDR3aa: CATSRPGAEETQYF
v_gene: TRBV10-3; j_gene: TRBJ2-5; d_gene: TRBD2; abundance: -; CDR3nt: TGTGCCACCAACTCACTAGCGGGTCAAGAGACCCAGTACTTC; CDR3aa: CATNSLAGQETQYF
v_gene: TRBV20-1; j_gene: TRBJ2-4; d_gene: TRBD2; abundance: few; CDR3nt: TGCAGTGCTACCATCACTAGCGGAAAAAAAAACATTCAGTACTTC; CDR3aa: CSATITSGKKNIQYF
v_gene: TRBV7-9; j_gene: TRBJ1-1; d_gene: TRBD1; abundance: -; CDR3nt: TGTGCCAGCAGCTTAATAGGGACAGGGGGCACTGAAGCTTTCTTT; CDR3aa: CASSLIGTGGTEAFF
v_gene: TRBV6-2/TRBV6-3; j_gene: TRBJ2-1; d_gene: TRBD1; abundance: -; CDR3nt: TGTGCCAGCAGCGATCGGGACAGGGCCTCCTCCTACGAGCAGTTCTTC; CDR3aa: CASSDRDRASSYEQFF
v_gene: TRBV7-7; j_gene: TRBJ2-2; d_gene: -; abundance: -; CDR3nt: TGTGCCAGCAGCTCGGGACGCTCGGGCGGGGAGCTGTTTTTT; CDR3aa: CASSSGRSGGELFF
v_gene: TRBV18; j_gene: TRBJ1-2; d_gene: TRBD1; abundance: -; CDR3nt: TGTGCCAGCTCACCTGTGGACAGGGATGGCTACACCTTC; CDR3aa: CASSPVDRDGYTF
v_gene: TRBV10-3; j_gene: TRBJ2-3; d_gene: -; abundance: -; CDR3nt: TGTGCCATCAGTGTAGAATTCGCAAATACGCAGTATTTT; CDR3aa: CAISVEFANTQYF
v_gene: TRBV6-1; j_gene: TRBJ2-7; d_gene: -; abundance: few; CDR3nt: TGTGCCACCGCCCCGGCCTCCAAAACCCTCACATTGACCGAGCAGTACTTC; CDR3aa: CATAPASKTLTLTEQYF
v_gene: TRBV7-9; j_gene: TRBJ2-1; d_gene: -; abundance: -; CDR3nt: TGTGCCAGCAGCTCCCCTCTGGGGCAGACCCAAGAGACCCAGTTCTTC; CDR3aa: CASSSPLGQTQETQFF
v_gene: TRBV7-2; j_gene: TRBJ1-4; d_gene: -; abundance: many; CDR3nt: TGTGCCAGCAGCTTAAGTGATGAAAAACTGTTTTTT; CDR3aa: CASSLSDEKLFF
v_gene: TRBV28; j_gene: TRBJ2-3; d_gene: -; abundance: -; CDR3nt: TGTGCCAGCAGTTCACGGGTCCCTGGGATCTCAGATACGCAGTATTTT; CDR3aa: CASSSRVPGISDTQYF
v_gene: TRBV5-5; j_gene: TRBJ2-3; d_gene: -; abundance: few; CDR3nt: TGTGCCAGCAGACCTACCCCGCGAGATACGCAGTATTTT; CDR3aa: CASRPTPRDTQYF
v_gene: TRBV24-1; j_gene: TRBJ2-7; d_gene: -; abundance: -; CDR3nt: TGTGCCACCAGTGATTCGGCTATGGCAGCCTCCTACAATGAGCAGTACTTC; CDR3aa: CATSDSAMAASYNEQYF
v_gene: TRBV7-8; j_gene: TRBJ2-7; d_gene: -; abundance: few; CDR3nt: TGTGCCAGCAGCTTGCAGAGATTCTACGAGCAGTACTTC; CDR3aa: CASSLQRFYEQYF
v_gene: TRBV3-1; j_gene: TRBJ1-3; d_gene: -; abundance: -; CDR3nt: TGTGCCAGCAGCCGACCCAAAGGGCTCTCTGGAAACACCATATATTTT; CDR3aa: CASSRPKGLSGNTIYF
v_gene: TRBV7-9; j_gene: TRBJ2-1; d_gene: TRBD2; abundance: -; CDR3nt: TGTGCCAGCAGCTTTCCCTCCGGGACTAGCGGGGCCAACTACAATGAGCAGTTCTTC; CDR3aa: CASSFPSGTSGANYNEQFF
v_gene: TRBV27; j_gene: TRBJ2-1; d_gene: -; abundance: few; CDR3nt: TGTGCCAGCAGTTTAGGGCGGGGTAGTAGGGTTAATGAGCAGTTCTTC; CDR3aa: CASSLGRGSRVNEQFF